This record concerns one T cell receptor beta chain sequence. This CDR3 has 14 amino acids. Germline V CDR1 and CDR2: DFQATT, SNEGSKA (reference sequence). V trimming: 6 bases; J trimming: 4 bases; junction bases outside the gene matches: 4. MiXCR, run by TCRdb on the RT-PCR reads, gives a single entry per CDR3 protein. This sample has about 680,000 distinct CDR3 sequences, with more than 13% found just once. V gene TRBV20-1 combines with J gene TRBJ2-2, with 11 bases fitting TRBD1. The sample was memory CD4+ T cells from blood. This receptor was taken from a female donor in good health, serving as a healthy control. CDR3 sequence: CSARDRGATGELFF. CDR3 sequence (DNA): TGCAGTGCGAGGGACAGGGGGGCCACCGGGGAGCTGTTTTTT.